This TCR beta chain is drawn from a study of CD8 T cells in ankylosing spondylitis. Overall study results and limits: The study looked at matched synovial fluid samples from ankylosing spondylitis patients. Disease-linked clones were reported to be significantly enriched there.

This clonotype showed up just a few times. Its specificity is not known. From the 5' RACE reads, TCRdb called clonotypes with MiXCR, one entry per CDR3 protein. The data contain about 220,000 distinct CDR3 sequences, 25% to 30% of them singletons. V lost 1 base and J lost 3, with 14 bases in between. CDR3 size: 17 residues. The V gene's germline CDR1 is SGHRS and CDR2 YFSETQ. This TCR was sampled from a male donor with ankylosing spondylitis or in good health (not recorded which). Sequencing input: blood, either unsorted or a sorted T cell fraction (not recorded which). This chain uses TRBV5-1 with TRBJ1-6; D is unresolved. The CDR3 loop is CASSLSATTVYNSPLHF. The CDR3 nucleotides are TGCGCCAGCAGCTTGTCTGCTACAACGGTCTATAATTCACCCCTCCACTTT.